This TCR beta chain derives from a study of cytomegalovirus exposure and HLA in healthy donors. CDR3 length: 15 residues. V lost 3 bases to trimming and J lost 5 bases; unmatched junction nucleotides: 4. The V gene's germline CDR1 is KGHSH and CDR2 LQKENI. The PCR was carried out with 60 Vbeta primers and 13 Jbeta primers. The repertoire was sequenced with immunoSEQ multiplex PCR; TCRdb's copy has only in-frame clones and lacks some. The data show around 180,000 clones, roughly 71% seen once. Among the donors, all were healthy bone marrow donors. Whole-study findings and limits: DRB1 showed the most TCR associations and HLA-C the fewest in a later analysis, as rates varied by HLA locus. Analysis was performed later, and it showed HLA-associated TCR beta chains to be more clonally expanded than equally common others. CMV serostatus was the only recorded immune exposure for donors.

About this clone: Its antigen is currently unknown. Other DNA sequences in this specimen translate into the identical CDR3.

Sequencing was carried out using PBMCs. The gene calls are TRBV18 and TRBJ1-4; 9 positions match TRBD1. The sequence derives from a girl aged 10 to 17 in good health and CMV-seronegative. The CDR3 nucleotides read TGTGCCAGCTCACCGCCGGGACAGGGAAATGAAAAACTGTTTTTT. This codes for CASSPPGQGNEKLFF.